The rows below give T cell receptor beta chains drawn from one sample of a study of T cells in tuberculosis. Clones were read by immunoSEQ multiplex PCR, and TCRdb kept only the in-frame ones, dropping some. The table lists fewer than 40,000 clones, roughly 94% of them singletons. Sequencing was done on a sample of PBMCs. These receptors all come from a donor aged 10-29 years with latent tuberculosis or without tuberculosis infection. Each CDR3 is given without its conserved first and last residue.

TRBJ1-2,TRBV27,ASSFWGRYGYT
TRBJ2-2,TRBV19,ASSIVGGAGELF
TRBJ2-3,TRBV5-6,ASSLEIAWTDTQY
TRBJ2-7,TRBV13,ASSFTSGTYEQY
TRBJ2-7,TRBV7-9,ASSPPVAGETNEQY
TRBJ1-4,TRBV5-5,ASSLWAPWTVANEKLF
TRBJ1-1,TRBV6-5,ASSFRGTEAF
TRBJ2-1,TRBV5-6,ASSQGTSVYNEQF
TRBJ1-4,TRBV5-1,ASSPDREATNEKLF
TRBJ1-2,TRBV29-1,SVPRVGTGARGYT
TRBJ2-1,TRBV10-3,AISKAGANEQF
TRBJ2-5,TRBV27,ASSPGQFVAQY
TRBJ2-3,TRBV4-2,ASSQDIGASGSSTDTQY
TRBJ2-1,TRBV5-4,ASSFPGLQIKSLYNEQF
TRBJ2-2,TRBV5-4,ASRISTNTGELF
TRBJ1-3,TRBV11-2,ASSLDGPAGNTIY
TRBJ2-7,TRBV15,ATSIYYSTRTEDYEQY
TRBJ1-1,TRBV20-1,SADIKGVAF
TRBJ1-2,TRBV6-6,ASSGPGTGFGYT
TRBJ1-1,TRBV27,ASSSNLGFAPEAF
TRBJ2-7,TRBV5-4,ASSSDSYEQY
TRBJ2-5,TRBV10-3,AIAAGGPEETQY
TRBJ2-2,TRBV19,ASSLWTSGRKNTGELF
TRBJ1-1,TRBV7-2,ASSSEDGLKAF
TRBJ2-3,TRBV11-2,ASSLGLNTDTQY
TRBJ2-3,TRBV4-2,ASSQKSGASTDTQY
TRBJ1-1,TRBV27,ASSPLPDSLNTEAF
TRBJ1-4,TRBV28,ASSPLGGDGEKLF
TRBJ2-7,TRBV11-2,ASSSRTAYEQY
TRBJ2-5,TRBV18,ASSPRTGVKETQY
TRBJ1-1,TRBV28,ATLSWGTGEAF
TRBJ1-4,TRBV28,ASSFPTTGGEKLF
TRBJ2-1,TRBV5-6,ASSLGRGYNEQF
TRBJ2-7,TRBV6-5,ASSYGGQSYEQY
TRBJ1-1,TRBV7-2,ASSFDRGNTEAF
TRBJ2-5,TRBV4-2,ASSQGGLETQY
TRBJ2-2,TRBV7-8,ASSFLAGARTGELF
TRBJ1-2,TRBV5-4,ASGRTKANYGYT
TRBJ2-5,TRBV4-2,ASSQPGLAGVRETQY
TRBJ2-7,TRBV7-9,ASSLVKPDEQY
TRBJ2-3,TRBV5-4,ASSPRTSGREDTQY
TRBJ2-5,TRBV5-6,ASSFRLAGGPGEETQY
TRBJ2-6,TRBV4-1,ASSLAGGTSGANVLT
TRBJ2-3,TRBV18,ASSLSTDTQY
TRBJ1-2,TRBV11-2,ASSFEGDGYT
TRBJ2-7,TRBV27,ASSLYKSGWYEQY
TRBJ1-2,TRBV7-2,ASSLGVTGGYGYT